This T cell receptor (beta chain) was identified in a study of T cells after yellow fever vaccination. In the study overall: In the case of low-cell-number fractions, SMART-Seq v4 Ultra Low Input was used for preparation.

General study results and limits: Once the booster was given, most primary-vaccination clones reappeared, at roughly 96% for CD4 and around 90% for CD8.

Template switching with 5'RACE generated the TCR cDNA and added a universal primer site and UMIs. TCRdb analysed the 5' RACE reads with MiXCR anew, one entry per CDR3 protein. The table lists 300,000 to 400,000 distinct CDR3 sequences, about 10% of them singletons. Germline loops: CDR1 SNHLY, CDR2 FYNNEI. This CDR3 has 16 residues. J gave up 6 bases and V 1 base, and 11 bases lay outside the gene matches. This clonotype came up a few times. Its antigen is still unknown. This sequence was found in a man aged 18 to 30 who received the YFV17D yellow fever vaccine. Here the sequenced sample was CD4+ T cells sorted from PBMCs, taken 45 days after the yellow fever booster vaccination. The gene calls are TRBV2 and TRBJ1-1; 7 nucleotides align to TRBD1. The DNA for the CDR3 is TGTGCCAGCAGTGAAGGGGCGACAGGGAGGTTTGCTGAAGCTTTCTTT. The encoded protein is CASSEGATGRFAEAFF. Supplemented by reference TRBV2 and TRBJ1-1, the full variable domain reads EPEVTQTPSHQVTQMGQEVILRCVPISNHLYFYWYRQILGQKVEFLVSFYNNEISEKSEIFDDQFSVERPDGSNFTLKIRSTKLEDSAMYFCASSEGATGRFAEAFFGQGTRLTVV.